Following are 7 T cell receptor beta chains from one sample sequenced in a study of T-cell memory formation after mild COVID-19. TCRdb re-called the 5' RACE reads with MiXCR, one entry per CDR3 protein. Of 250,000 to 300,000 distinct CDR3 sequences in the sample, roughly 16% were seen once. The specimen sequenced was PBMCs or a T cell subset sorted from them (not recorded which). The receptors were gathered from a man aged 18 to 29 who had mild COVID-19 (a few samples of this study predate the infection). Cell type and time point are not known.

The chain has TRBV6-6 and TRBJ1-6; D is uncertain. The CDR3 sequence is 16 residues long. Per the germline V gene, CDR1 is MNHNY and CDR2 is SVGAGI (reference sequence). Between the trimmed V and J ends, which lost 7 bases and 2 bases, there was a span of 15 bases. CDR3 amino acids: CASKRAARTYNSPLHF. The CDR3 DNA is TGTGCCAGCAAAAGGGCGGCCCGCACCTATAATTCACCCCTCCACTTT.

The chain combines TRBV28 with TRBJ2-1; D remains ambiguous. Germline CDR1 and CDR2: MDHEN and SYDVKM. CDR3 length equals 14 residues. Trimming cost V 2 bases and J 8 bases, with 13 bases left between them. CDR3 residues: CASSLLTGLDEQFF. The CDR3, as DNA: TGTGCCAGCAGTTTACTGACCGGGTTGGATGAGCAGTTCTTC.

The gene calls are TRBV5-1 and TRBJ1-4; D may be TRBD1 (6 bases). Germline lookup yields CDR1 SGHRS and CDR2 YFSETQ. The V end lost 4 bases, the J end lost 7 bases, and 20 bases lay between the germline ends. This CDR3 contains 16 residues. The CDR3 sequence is CASSDRKTGSSEKLFF. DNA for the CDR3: TGCGCCAGCAGCGACCGCAAAACAGGGTCGAGTGAAAAACTGTTTTTT.

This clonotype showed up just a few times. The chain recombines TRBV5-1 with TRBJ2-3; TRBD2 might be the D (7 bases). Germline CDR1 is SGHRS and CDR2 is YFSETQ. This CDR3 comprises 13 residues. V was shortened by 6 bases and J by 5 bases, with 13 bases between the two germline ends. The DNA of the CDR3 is TGCGCCAGCAACGTGGGGGGGCAAGATACGCAGTATTTT. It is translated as CASNVGGQDTQYF.

CDR3 sequence reads: CASSSQAGSYNEQFF. The CDR3 DNA follows: TGTGCCAGCAGCTCACAAGCGGGCTCCTACAATGAGCAGTTCTTC. This chain connects TRBV7-3 to TRBJ2-1; D is possibly TRBD2 (6 bases). From germline, CDR1 is SGHTA and CDR2 FQGTGA. Trimming removed 4 bases from V and 0 bases from J, with 10 bases in between. This CDR3 is built from 15 residues.

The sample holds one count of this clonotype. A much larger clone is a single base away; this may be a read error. DNA of the CDR3: TGCAGTGCTAGAGAAGGGACATCGGGTGGCTACACCTTC. Translation gives CSAREGTSGGYTF. The V gene is TRBV20-1, the J gene TRBJ1-2, with a possible D match to TRBD1 (6 bases). The CDR3 sequence is 13 residues long. Per germline, CDR1 DFQATT and CDR2 SNEGSKA (reference sequence). V lost 0 bases to trimming and J lost 7 bases, with 12 bases between them.

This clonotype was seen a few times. The CDR3 DNA reads as TGCGCCAGCAGTGAGTCTGAGAGGGCTATGAACACCGGGGAGCTGTTTTTT. It yields the protein CASSESERAMNTGELFF. This sequence joins TRBV10-2 and TRBJ2-2, with D perhaps TRBD2 (5 bases). Germline V gives CDR1 WSHSY, CDR2 SAAADI. The CDR3 is made up of 17 amino acids. V was clipped by 0 bases and J by 1 base, with 12 bases between them.